These 9 T cell receptor beta chains came from one sample sequenced in a study of blood T cell repertoires in COVID-19 (TCRdb year 2020). The receptor library was made with the immunoSEQ multiplex PCR assay. TCRdb retrieved this table from immuneACCESS and kept in-frame rearrangements only. Not all clones are present; in checked studies, unresolved V genes account for under half, and no reason is known for the remainder. The sample contains some 360,000 clones, about 87% of them found a single time. The top ten clones comprise 2.3% of the sample. Sequencing was carried out using peripheral blood. The receptors derive from a woman aged 55 to 70 with COVID-19, enrolled during active disease.

This clone has just one count. The V call is TRBV30, the J call TRBJ2-2; D gene uncertain. This CDR3 has 13 amino acids. The germline V gene encodes CDR1 GTSNPN and CDR2 SVGIG (reference sequence). Trimming left V 5 bases short and J 6 bases short, with 13 bases between. The CDR3 DNA is TGTGCCTGGGGACGGATGGGCTCCGGGGAGCTGTTTTTT. As protein: CAWGRMGSGELFF.

V and J are TRBV7-2 and TRBJ2-7; 8 bases agree with TRBD2. Trimming took 2 bases from V and 3 from J; bases not matched to a gene: 3. Germline V gene data show CDR1 as SGHTA and CDR2 as FQGNSA. The CDR3 is made up of 14 amino acids. The CDR3 DNA reads as TGTGCCAGCAGCTTAACCGGGACTAGCTACGAGCAGTACTTC. Its translation is CASSLTGTSYEQYF.

CDR3 loop: CASSSPGTSGGTQYF. CDR3 coding DNA: TGTGCCAGCAGTTCCCCCGGGACTAGTGGAGGGACCCAGTACTTC. The V gene is TRBV28, the J gene TRBJ2-5, with 8 bases identical to TRBD2. V lost 4 bases to trimming and J lost 7 bases; unmatched junction nucleotides: 11. This CDR3 contains 15 residues. The V gene's germline CDR1 is MDHEN and CDR2 SYDVKM.

This chain joins TRBV28 and TRBJ2-1; TRBD1 agrees at 9 bases. V gave up 5 bases and J gave up 14 bases; unmatched junction bases: 7. CDR3 length equals 12 residues. CDR1 and CDR2 (germline): MDHEN, SYDVKM. CDR3 sequence reads: CASSPLTGGKFF. The CDR3 region has the DNA TGTGCCAGCAGTCCGTTGACAGGGGGAAAGTTCTTC.

This clone was seen more than once but under ten times. CDR3 in DNA: TGCGCCAGCAGCTGGGGGATGGGGGGTTATAGCAATCAGCCCCAGCATTTT. Translating it yields CASSWGMGGYSNQPQHF. The V gene is TRBV5-1, the J gene TRBJ1-5, with a tentative D call TRBD1 (5 bases). Germline CDR1 and CDR2: SGHRS and YFSETQ. The CDR3 has 17 residues. The ends were cut back, 3 bases at V and 0 bases at J, with 16 bases in the middle. Variable domain in full (rest from reference TRBV5-1 and TRBJ1-5): KAGVTQTPRYLIKTRGQQVTLSCSPISGHRSVSWYQQTPGQGLQFLFEYFSETQRNKGNFPGRFSGRQFSNSRSEMNVSTLELGDSALYLCASSWGMGGYSNQPQHFGDGTRLSIL.

In the case of this clone: Other DNA sequences in this specimen translate into the identical CDR3. The V and J genes are TRBV3-1 (or the pseudogene TRBV3-2) and TRBJ2-1; TRBD1 is a possible D gene (6 bases). The germline V and J ends were trimmed by 0 bases and 9 bases, with 9 bases remaining between them. This CDR3 is built from 13 residues. Germline V gives CDR1 LGHDT, CDR2 YNNKEL (reference sequence). This CDR3 reads CASSQDWGREQFF. The CDR3, as DNA: TGTGCCAGCAGCCAAGATTGGGGGCGTGAGCAGTTCTTC.

The chain links TRBV11-2 to TRBJ2-2; TRBD2 matches 7 bases. Germline-derived CDR1 and CDR2 are SGHAT and FQNNGV. J was trimmed by 7 bases and V by 5 bases; bases with no gene match: 16. The CDR3 loop spans 17 amino acids. The CDR3 region is CASSPIIRGVRGGELFF. Here the CDR3 DNA reads TGTGCCAGCAGCCCTATAATACGGGGGGTCCGTGGCGGGGAGCTGTTTTTT.

The chain joins TRBV2 to TRBJ2-6; D not resolved. Deletions cut 0 bases from V and 1 base from J, with 7 bases between. There are 16 residues in the CDR3. The germline gives CDR1 SNHLY, CDR2 FYNNEI. The CDR3 loop reads CASSEARVSGANVLTF. In nucleotides, the CDR3 is TGTGCCAGCAGTGAAGCGCGCGTTTCTGGGGCCAACGTCCTGACTTTC.

The chain employs TRBV3-1 (or the pseudogene TRBV3-2) and TRBJ1-2, with a weak D call TRBD1 (6 bases). V lost 0 bases and J lost 4, with 12 bases in between. CDR1 and CDR2 from the germline V gene are LGHDT and YNNKEL (reference sequence). There are 15 residues in the CDR3. CDR3 in amino acids: CASSQEAGRGYGYTF. CDR3 DNA: TGTGCCAGCAGCCAAGAAGCTGGCAGGGGCTATGGCTACACCTTC.